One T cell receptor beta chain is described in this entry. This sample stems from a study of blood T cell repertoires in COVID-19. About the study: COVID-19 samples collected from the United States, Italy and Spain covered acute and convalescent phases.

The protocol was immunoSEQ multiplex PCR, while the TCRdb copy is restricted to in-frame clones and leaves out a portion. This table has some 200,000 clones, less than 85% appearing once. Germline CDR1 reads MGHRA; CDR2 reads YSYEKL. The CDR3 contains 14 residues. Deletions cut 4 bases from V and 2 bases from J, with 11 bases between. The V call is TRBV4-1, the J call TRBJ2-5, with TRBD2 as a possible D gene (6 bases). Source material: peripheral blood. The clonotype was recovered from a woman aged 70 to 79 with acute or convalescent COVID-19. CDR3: CASSPRLEQETQYF. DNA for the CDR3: TGCGCCAGCAGCCCGCGACTAGAACAAGAGACCCAGTACTTC.